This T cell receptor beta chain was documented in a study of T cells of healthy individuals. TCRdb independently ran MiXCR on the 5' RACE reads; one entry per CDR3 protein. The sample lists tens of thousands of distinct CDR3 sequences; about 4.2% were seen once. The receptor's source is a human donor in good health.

The DNA for the CDR3 is TGTGCCAGCAGCTTGGGCAATAATCAGGGATCCGAGCAGTACTTC. It encodes CASSLGNNQGSEQYF. This chain uses TRBV7-9 with TRBJ2-7, with D possibly being TRBD1 (5 bases). Germline CDR1 and CDR2: SEHNR and FQNEAQ (reference sequence). Trimming took 3 bases from V and 6 from J, leaving 18 bases between them. This CDR3 has 15 amino acids.